This TCR beta chain was retrieved from a study of blood T cell repertoires in COVID-19. This clone appeared once. Methods used by the authors: Reference gene primer amplification in the assay estimated nucleated cell counts. The data were produced by immunoSEQ multiplex PCR, yet TCRdb's version contains in-frame clones alone and is incomplete. V and J calls and clone size are given by that table; D and trimming were obtained from the DNA. The sample carries roughly 60,000 clones, around nine tenths recorded once. The trim removed 5 bases at V and 5 bases at J, leaving 3 bases unmatched. CDR3 length: 15 residues. The germline gives CDR1 SEHNR, CDR2 FQNEAQ (reference sequence).

The V call is TRBV7-9, the J call TRBJ2-1; TRBD2 matches 13 bases. Sequencing was carried out using peripheral blood. The source of this sequence is a human donor with active COVID-19. The donor label of this sample is uncertain. CDR3: CASSQGLAGDNEQFF. CDR3 sequence (DNA): TGTGCCAGCAGCCAAGGACTAGCGGGGGACAATGAGCAGTTCTTC.